This entry features one TCR beta chain sequence. Its antigen is as yet unknown. The data belong to a study of beta chain features in type 1 diabetes. This CDR3 spans 14 amino acids. CDR1 is SEHNR, CDR2 FQNEAQ, per germline (reference sequence). Trimming removed 4 bases from V and 3 bases from J; junction bases left unmatched: 4. Notes on the study in general: Shorter TCRB CDR3s, moderately but significantly so, marked every one of the four CD4+ subsets in Type 1 diabetes patients. For TCRB rearrangement, an influence of HLA type remained unresolved here.

Averaging approximately 110 mL, one heparinised blood draw came from each individual donor. Central memory, naive, regulatory and stem cell-like memory CD4+ cells were sorted by CD45RO/CCR7/CD25/CD127/CD95/CD27. The investigators reverse transcribed all of the isolated RNA, so they sequenced expressed TCRB transcripts. Libraries were prepared by immunoSEQ multiplex PCR; TCRdb keeps only in-frame clonotypes and omits some of them. The sample lists about 110,000 clones, almost 40% occurring once. This chain uses TRBV7-9 with TRBJ2-7, with 9 bases matching TRBD2. Material: stem cell memory CD4+ T cells from blood. This clonotype was obtained from a woman younger than 30 in good health. CDR3 in amino acids: CASSSLAGVYEQYF. CDR3 DNA sequence: TGTGCCAGCAGCTCCTTAGCGGGAGTCTACGAGCAGTACTTC.